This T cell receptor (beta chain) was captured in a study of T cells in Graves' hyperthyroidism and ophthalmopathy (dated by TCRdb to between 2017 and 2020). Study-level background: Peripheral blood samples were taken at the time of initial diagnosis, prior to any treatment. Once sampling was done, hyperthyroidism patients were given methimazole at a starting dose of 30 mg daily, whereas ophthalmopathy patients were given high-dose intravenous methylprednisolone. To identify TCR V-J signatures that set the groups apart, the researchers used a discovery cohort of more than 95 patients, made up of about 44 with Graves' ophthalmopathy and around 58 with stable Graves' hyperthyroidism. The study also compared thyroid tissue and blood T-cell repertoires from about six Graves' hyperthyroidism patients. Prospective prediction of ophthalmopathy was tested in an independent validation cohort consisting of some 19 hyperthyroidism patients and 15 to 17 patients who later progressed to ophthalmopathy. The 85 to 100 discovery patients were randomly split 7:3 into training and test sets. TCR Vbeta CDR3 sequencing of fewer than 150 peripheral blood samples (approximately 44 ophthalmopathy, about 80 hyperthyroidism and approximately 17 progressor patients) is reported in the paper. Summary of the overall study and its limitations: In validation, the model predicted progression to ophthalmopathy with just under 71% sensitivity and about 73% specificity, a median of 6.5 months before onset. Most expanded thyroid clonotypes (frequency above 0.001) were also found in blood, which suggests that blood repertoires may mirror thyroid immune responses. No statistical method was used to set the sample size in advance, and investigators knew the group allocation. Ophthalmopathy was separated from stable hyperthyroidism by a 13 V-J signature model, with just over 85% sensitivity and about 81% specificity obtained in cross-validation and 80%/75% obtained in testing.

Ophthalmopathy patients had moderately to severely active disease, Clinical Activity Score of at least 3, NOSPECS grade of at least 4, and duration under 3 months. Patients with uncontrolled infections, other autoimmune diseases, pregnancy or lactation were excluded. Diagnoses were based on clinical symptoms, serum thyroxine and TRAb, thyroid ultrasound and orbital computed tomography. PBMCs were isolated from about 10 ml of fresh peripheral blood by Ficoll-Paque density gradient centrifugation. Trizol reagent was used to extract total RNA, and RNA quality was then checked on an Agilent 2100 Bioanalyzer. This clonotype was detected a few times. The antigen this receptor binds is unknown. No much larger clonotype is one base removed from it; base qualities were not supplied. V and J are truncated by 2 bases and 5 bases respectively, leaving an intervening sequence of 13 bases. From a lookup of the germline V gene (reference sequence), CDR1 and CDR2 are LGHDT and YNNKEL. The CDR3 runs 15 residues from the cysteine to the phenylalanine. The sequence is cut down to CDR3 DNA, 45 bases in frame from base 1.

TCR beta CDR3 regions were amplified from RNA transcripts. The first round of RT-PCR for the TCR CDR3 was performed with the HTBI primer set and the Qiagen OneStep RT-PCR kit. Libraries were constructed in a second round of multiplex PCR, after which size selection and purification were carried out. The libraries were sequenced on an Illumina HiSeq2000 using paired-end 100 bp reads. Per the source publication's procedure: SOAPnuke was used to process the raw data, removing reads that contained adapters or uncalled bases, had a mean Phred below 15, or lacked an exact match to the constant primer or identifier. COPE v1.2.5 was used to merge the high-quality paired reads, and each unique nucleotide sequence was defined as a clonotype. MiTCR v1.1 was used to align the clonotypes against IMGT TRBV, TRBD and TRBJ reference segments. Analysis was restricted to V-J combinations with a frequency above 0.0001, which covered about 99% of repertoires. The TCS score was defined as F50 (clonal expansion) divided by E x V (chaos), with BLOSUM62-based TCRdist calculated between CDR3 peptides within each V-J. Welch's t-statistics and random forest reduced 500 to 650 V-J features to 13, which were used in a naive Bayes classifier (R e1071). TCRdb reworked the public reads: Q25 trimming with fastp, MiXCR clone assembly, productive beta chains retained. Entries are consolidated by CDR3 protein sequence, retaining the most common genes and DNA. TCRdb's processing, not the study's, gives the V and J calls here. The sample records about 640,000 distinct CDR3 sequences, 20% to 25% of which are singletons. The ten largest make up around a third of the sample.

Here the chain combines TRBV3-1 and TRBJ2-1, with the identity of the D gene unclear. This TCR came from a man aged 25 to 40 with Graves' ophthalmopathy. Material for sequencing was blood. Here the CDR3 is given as CASSQMWGQDNEQFF. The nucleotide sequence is TGTGCCAGCAGCCAAATGTGGGGTCAGGACAATGAGCAGTTCTTC.